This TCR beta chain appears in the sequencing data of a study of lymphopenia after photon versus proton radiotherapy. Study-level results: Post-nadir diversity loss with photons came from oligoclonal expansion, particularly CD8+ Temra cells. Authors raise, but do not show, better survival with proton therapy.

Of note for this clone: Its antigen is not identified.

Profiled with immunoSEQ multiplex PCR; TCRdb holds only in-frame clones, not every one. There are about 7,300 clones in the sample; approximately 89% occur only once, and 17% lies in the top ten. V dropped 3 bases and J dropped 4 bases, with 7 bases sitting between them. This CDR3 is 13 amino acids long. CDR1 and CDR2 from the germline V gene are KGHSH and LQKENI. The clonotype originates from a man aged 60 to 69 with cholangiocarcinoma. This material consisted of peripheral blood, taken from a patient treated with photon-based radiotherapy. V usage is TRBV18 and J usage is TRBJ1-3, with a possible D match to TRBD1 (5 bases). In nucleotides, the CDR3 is TGTGCCAGCTCACCCGGACAAGGAAACACCATATATTTT. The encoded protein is CASSPGQGNTIYF.